This T cell receptor beta chain was recorded in a study of neurological immune-mediated disorders. This clonotype came up many times. TCRdb reprocessed the 5' RACE reads via MiXCR and lists one record per CDR3 protein. The table has some 86,000 distinct CDR3 sequences, approximately 2.4% seen once; the top ten hold 1.1%. CDR3 length: 17 residues. Germline CDR1 is SGHVS and CDR2 is FNYEAQ. V lost 4 bases and J 3 bases, leaving 19 bases between the germline ends. The sample was PBMCs. The rearrangement joins TRBV7-6 to TRBJ2-1; TRBD2 might be the D (6 bases). This receptor was identified in a woman aged 25 to 39 with multiple sclerosis. The CDR3 DNA reads TGTGCCAGCAGCTCCCCTGGGGCGGGAAGGGGCTACAATGAGCAGTTCTTC. Its protein is CASSSPGAGRGYNEQFF.